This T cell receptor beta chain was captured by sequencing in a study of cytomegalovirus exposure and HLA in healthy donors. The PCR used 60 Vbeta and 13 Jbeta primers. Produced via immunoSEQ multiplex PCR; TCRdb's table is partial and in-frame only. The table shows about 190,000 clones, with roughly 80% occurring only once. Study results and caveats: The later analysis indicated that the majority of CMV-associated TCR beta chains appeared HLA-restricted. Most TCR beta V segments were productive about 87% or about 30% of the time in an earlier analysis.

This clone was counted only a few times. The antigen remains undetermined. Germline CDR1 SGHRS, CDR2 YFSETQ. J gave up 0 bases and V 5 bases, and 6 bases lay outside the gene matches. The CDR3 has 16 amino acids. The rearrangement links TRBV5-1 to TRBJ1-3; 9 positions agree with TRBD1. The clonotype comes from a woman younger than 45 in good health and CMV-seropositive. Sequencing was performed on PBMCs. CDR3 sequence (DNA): TGCGCCAGCAGAAGGACAGGGGCGACCTCTGGAAACACCATATATTTT. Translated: CASRRTGATSGNTIYF. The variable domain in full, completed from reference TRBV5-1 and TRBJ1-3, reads KAGVTQTPRYLIKTRGQQVTLSCSPISGHRSVSWYQQTPGQGLQFLFEYFSETQRNKGNFPGRFSGRQFSNSRSEMNVSTLELGDSALYLCASRRTGATSGNTIYFGEGSWLTVV.